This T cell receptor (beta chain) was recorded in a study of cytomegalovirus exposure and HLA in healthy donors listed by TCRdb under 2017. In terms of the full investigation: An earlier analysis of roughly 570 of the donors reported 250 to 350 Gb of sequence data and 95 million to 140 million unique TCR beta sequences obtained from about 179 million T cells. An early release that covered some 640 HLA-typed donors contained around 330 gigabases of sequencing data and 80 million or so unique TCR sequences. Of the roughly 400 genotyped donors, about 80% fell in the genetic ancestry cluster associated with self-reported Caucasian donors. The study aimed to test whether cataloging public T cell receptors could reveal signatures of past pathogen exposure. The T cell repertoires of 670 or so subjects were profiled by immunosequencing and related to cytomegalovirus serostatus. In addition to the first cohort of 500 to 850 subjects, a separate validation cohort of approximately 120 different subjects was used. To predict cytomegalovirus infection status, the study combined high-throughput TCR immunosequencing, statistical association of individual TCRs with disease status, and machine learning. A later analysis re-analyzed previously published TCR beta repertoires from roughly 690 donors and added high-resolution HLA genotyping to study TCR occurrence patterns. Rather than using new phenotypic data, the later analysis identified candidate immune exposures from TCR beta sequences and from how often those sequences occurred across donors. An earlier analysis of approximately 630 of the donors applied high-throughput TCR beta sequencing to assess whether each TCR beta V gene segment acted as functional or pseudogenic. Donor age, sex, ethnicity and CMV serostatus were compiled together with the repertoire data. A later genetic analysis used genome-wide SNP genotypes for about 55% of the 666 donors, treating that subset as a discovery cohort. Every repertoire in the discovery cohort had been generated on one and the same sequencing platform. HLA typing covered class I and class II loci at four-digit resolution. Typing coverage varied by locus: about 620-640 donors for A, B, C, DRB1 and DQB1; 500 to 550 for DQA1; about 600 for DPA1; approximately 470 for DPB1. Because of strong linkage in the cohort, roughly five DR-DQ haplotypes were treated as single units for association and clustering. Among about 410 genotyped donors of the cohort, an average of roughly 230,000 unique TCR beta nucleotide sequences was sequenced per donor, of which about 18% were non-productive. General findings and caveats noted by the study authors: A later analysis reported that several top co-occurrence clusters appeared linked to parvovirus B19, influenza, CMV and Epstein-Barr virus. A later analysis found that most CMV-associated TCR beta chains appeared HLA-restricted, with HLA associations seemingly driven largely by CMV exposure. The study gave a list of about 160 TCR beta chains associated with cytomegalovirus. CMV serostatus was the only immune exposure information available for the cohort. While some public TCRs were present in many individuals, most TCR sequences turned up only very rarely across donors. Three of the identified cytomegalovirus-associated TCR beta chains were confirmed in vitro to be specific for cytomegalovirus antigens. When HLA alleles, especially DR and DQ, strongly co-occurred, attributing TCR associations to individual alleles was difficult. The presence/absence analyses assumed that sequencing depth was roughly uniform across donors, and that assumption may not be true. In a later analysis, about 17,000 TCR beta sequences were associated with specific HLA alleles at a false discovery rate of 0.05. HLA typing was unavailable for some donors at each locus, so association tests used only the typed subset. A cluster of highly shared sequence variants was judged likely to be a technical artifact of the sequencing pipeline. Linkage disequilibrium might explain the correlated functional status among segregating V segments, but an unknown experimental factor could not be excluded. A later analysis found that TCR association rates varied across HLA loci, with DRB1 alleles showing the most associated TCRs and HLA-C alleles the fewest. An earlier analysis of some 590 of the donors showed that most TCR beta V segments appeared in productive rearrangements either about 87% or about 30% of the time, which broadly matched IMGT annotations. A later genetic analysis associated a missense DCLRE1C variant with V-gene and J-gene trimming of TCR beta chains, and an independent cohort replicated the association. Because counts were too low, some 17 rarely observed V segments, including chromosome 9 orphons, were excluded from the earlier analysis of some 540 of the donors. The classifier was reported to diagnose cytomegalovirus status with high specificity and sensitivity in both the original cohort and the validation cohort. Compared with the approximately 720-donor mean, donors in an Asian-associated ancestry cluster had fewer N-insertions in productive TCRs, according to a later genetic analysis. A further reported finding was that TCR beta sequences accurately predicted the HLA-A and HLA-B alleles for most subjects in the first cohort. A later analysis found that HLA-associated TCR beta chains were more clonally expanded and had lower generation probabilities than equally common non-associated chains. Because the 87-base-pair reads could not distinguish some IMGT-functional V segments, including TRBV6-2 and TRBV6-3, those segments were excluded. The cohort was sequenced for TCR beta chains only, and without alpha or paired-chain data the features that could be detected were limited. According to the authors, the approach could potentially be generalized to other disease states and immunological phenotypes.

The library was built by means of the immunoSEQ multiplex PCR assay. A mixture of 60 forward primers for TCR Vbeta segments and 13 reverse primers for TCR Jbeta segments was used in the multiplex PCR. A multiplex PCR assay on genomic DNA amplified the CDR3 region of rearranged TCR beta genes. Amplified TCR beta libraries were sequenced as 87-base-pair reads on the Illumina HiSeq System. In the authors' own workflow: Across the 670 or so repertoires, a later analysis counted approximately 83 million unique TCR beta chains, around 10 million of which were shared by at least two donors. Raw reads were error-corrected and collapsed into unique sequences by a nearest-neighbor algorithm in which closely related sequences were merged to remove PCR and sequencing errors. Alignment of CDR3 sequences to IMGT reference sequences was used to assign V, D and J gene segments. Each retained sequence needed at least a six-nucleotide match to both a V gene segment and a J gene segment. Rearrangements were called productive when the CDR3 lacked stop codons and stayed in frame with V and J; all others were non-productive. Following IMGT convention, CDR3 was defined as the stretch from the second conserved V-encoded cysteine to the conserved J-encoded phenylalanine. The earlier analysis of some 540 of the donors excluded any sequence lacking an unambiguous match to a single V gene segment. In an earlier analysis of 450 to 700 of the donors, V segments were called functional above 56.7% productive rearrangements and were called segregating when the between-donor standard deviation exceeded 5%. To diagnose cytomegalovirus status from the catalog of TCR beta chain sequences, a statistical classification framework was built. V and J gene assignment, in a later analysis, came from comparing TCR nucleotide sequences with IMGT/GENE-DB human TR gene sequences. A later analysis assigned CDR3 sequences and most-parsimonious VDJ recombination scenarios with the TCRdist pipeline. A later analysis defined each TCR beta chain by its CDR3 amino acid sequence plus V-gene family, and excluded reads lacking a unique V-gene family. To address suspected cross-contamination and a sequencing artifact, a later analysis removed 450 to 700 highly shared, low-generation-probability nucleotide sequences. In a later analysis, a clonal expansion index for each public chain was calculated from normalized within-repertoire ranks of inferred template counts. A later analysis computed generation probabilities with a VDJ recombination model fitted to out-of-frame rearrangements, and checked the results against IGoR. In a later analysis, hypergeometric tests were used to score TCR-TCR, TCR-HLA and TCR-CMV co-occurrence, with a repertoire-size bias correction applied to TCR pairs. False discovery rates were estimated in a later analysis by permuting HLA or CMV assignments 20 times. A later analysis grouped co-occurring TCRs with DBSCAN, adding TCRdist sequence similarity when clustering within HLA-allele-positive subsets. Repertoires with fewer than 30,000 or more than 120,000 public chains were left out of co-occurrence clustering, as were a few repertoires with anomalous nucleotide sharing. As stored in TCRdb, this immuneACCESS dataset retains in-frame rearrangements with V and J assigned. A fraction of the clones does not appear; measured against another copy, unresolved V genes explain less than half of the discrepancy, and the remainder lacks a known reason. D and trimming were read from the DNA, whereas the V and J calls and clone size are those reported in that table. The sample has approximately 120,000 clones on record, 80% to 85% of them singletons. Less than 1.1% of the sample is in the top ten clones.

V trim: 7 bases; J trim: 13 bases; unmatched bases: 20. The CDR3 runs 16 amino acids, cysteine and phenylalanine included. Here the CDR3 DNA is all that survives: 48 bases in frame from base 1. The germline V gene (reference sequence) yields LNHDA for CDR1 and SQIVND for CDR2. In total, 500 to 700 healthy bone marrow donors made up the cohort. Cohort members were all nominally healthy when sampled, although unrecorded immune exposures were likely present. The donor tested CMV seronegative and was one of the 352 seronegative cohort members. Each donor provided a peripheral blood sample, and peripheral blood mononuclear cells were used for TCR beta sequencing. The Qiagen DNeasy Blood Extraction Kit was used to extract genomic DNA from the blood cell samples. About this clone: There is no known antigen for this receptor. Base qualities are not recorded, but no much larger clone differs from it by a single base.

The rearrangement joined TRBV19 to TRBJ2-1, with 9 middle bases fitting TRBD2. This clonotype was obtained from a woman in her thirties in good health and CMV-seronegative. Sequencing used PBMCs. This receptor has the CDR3 CASKGDWRGGRLPQFF. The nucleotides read TGTGCCAGTAAGGGGGACTGGCGGGGGGGCCGGCTTCCCCAGTTCTTC.